The rows below give T cell receptor beta chains drawn from one sample of a study of T cells in Graves' hyperthyroidism and ophthalmopathy. MiXCR was run by TCRdb on the multiplex PCR reads, yielding one entry per CDR3 protein. This table holds about 200,000 distinct CDR3 sequences, 17% found once. Sequenced material: blood. These receptors came from a woman in her fifties or sixties with Graves' hyperthyroidism. The CDR3 runs from the conserved cysteine through the conserved F or W. D genes are given only for firm matches. Not all rows give a size; the values are once, few, many and, for expanded clones, a class.

j_gene: TRBJ1-2; len: 15; abundance: -; v_gene: TRBV28; d_gene: TRBD1; CDR3nt: TGTGCCAGCAGTTTTCCCGGGACAGCCTACTATGGCTACACCTTC; CDR3aa: CASSFPGTAYYGYTF
j_gene: TRBJ2-7; len: 17; abundance: many; v_gene: TRBV11-2; d_gene: TRBD2; CDR3nt: TGTGCCAGCAGCTCAACCGGGACTAGACGGGTTCGGGACGAGCAGTACTTC; CDR3aa: CASSSTGTRRVRDEQYF
j_gene: TRBJ2-7; len: 13; abundance: many; v_gene: TRBV30; d_gene: TRBD2; CDR3nt: TGTGCCTGGAGTCCGGGACTAGCGGGAGTGCAGTACTTC; CDR3aa: CAWSPGLAGVQYF
j_gene: TRBJ2-7; len: 16; abundance: many; v_gene: TRBV3-1; d_gene: -; CDR3nt: TGTGCCAGCAGCATACCCGGGACGTCGGGGGCCTACGAGCAGTACTTC; CDR3aa: CASSIPGTSGAYEQYF
j_gene: TRBJ2-2; len: 15; abundance: many; v_gene: TRBV5-1; d_gene: TRBD1; CDR3nt: TGCGCCAGCAGCTCCGCGACAGGGGACACCGGGGAGCTGTTTTTT; CDR3aa: CASSSATGDTGELFF
j_gene: TRBJ2-5; len: 11; abundance: many; v_gene: TRBV29-1; d_gene: -; CDR3nt: TGCAGCGTGGGCAGACAAGAGACCCAGTACTTC; CDR3aa: CSVGRQETQYF
j_gene: TRBJ2-7; len: 14; abundance: many; v_gene: TRBV6-2/TRBV6-3; d_gene: -; CDR3nt: TGTGCCAGCAGTACCACCGGGACGAGATACGAGCAGTACTTC; CDR3aa: CASSTTGTRYEQYF
j_gene: TRBJ2-3; len: 17; abundance: few; v_gene: TRBV30; d_gene: TRBD2; CDR3nt: TGTGCCTGGAGTTTACCGCGGACTAGCGGGAGTCTAGATACGCAGTATTTT; CDR3aa: CAWSLPRTSGSLDTQYF
j_gene: TRBJ2-7; len: 17; abundance: many; v_gene: TRBV12-3/TRBV12-4; d_gene: TRBD1; CDR3nt: TGTGCCAGCAGTCCCTTAATGACCGGGACAGGGGGCCAAGAGCAGTACTTC; CDR3aa: CASSPLMTGTGGQEQYF
j_gene: TRBJ2-1; len: 20; abundance: many; v_gene: TRBV6-1; d_gene: TRBD1; CDR3nt: TGTGCCAGCAGTGAAAGGTTTCAGGGGGCTGGGAGTACTCTAAGAAATGAGCAGTTCTTC; CDR3aa: CASSERFQGAGSTLRNEQFF
j_gene: TRBJ2-7; len: 14; abundance: many; v_gene: TRBV3-1; d_gene: -; CDR3nt: TGTGCCAGCAGCCAACATCGGGACTCCTACGAGCAGTACTTC; CDR3aa: CASSQHRDSYEQYF
j_gene: TRBJ2-1; len: 12; abundance: many; v_gene: TRBV6-5; d_gene: -; CDR3nt: TGTGCCAGCAGTTACTCCCGGGATGAGCAGTTCTTC; CDR3aa: CASSYSRDEQFF
j_gene: TRBJ1-5; len: 15; abundance: many; v_gene: TRBV6-2/TRBV6-3; d_gene: -; CDR3nt: TGTGCCAGCAGAGGGCTAGGACAAGGAAATCAGCCCCAGCATTTT; CDR3aa: CASRGLGQGNQPQHF
j_gene: TRBJ2-3; len: 16; abundance: -; v_gene: TRBV7-6; d_gene: TRBD1; CDR3nt: TGTGCCAGCAGCTTAAACCGGGACAGGGAGGTTTATACGCAGTATTTT; CDR3aa: CASSLNRDREVYTQYF
j_gene: TRBJ2-1; len: 11; abundance: few; v_gene: TRBV20-1; d_gene: -; CDR3nt: TGCAGTGCTAACCGGGAGTATGAGCAGTTCTTC; CDR3aa: CSANREYEQFF
j_gene: TRBJ2-2; len: 15; abundance: -; v_gene: TRBV4-1; d_gene: TRBD1; CDR3nt: TGTGCCAGCAGCCAAGATCACGACAGGGGTGGGGAGCTGTTTTTT; CDR3aa: CASSQDHDRGGELFF
j_gene: TRBJ2-3; len: 15; abundance: -; v_gene: TRBV6-2/TRBV6-3; d_gene: TRBD2; CDR3nt: TGTGCCAGCAGCCCTCGCGCGGGAGTGGGAGATACGCAGTATTTT; CDR3aa: CASSPRAGVGDTQYF
j_gene: TRBJ1-3; len: 15; abundance: few; v_gene: TRBV28; d_gene: -; CDR3nt: TGTGCCAGCAGTTTGGGGGGGGCGGGCGGAAACACCATATATTTT; CDR3aa: CASSLGGAGGNTIYF
j_gene: TRBJ2-7; len: 16; abundance: -; v_gene: TRBV5-1; d_gene: -; CDR3nt: TGCGCCAGCAACCAAGTTCTCGGCCAGTCAACGGAGGAGCAGTACTTC; CDR3aa: CASNQVLGQSTEEQYF
j_gene: TRBJ1-2; len: 12; abundance: once; v_gene: TRBV20-1; d_gene: TRBD1; CDR3nt: TGCAGTGCTTGGGACAGCGGGAATGGCTACACCTTC; CDR3aa: CSAWDSGNGYTF
j_gene: TRBJ2-7; len: 14; abundance: -; v_gene: TRBV12-3/TRBV12-4; d_gene: TRBD1; CDR3nt: TGTGCCAGCAGTCCGGGACAGCTCCTCTACGAGCAGTACTTC; CDR3aa: CASSPGQLLYEQYF
j_gene: TRBJ1-5; len: 15; abundance: many; v_gene: TRBV20-1; d_gene: -; CDR3nt: TGCAGTGCTAGCCAGTGGGACCGGGGTTATCAGCCCCAGCATTTT; CDR3aa: CSASQWDRGYQPQHF
j_gene: TRBJ1-2; len: 14; abundance: -; v_gene: TRBV5-8; d_gene: TRBD1; CDR3nt: TGTGCCAGCAGCTCGGCGACAGGGGACTATGGCTACACCTTC; CDR3aa: CASSSATGDYGYTF
j_gene: TRBJ2-5; len: 13; abundance: few; v_gene: TRBV7-9; d_gene: -; CDR3nt: TGTGCCAGCAGCCTCGGACTTGGGGAGACCCAGTACTTC; CDR3aa: CASSLGLGETQYF
j_gene: TRBJ1-4; len: 13; abundance: many; v_gene: TRBV28; d_gene: -; CDR3nt: TGTGCCATCCAGGGATGGCCTAATGAAAAACTGTTTTTT; CDR3aa: CAIQGWPNEKLFF
j_gene: TRBJ2-1; len: 13; abundance: -; v_gene: TRBV7-2; d_gene: -; CDR3nt: TGTGCCAGCAGACCCTTCGTAGGGAAAGAGCAGTTCTTC; CDR3aa: CASRPFVGKEQFF
j_gene: TRBJ2-7; len: 12; abundance: -; v_gene: TRBV7-9; d_gene: -; CDR3nt: TGTGCCAGCAGTGACGCCTCCTACGAGCAGTACTTC; CDR3aa: CASSDASYEQYF
j_gene: TRBJ1-5; len: 14; abundance: -; v_gene: TRBV7-6; d_gene: -; CDR3nt: TGTGCCAGCAGCTTAGCGGCAGGGGATCAGCCCCAGCATTTT; CDR3aa: CASSLAAGDQPQHF
j_gene: TRBJ1-1; len: 18; abundance: -; v_gene: TRBV6-5; d_gene: TRBD1; CDR3nt: TGTGCCAGCAGTTCTCCCGGGACAGGGGGCCCGGGTTACACTGAAGCTTTCTTT; CDR3aa: CASSSPGTGGPGYTEAFF
j_gene: TRBJ1-1; len: 14; abundance: many; v_gene: TRBV6-1; d_gene: -; CDR3nt: TGTGCCAGCAGCGGCGCGGGGGGCAACACTGAAGCTTTCTTT; CDR3aa: CASSGAGGNTEAFF
j_gene: TRBJ2-7; len: 14; abundance: many; v_gene: TRBV5-1; d_gene: TRBD2; CDR3nt: TGCGCCAGCCGGACTAGCGGGAGGGCCTACGAGCAGTACTTC; CDR3aa: CASRTSGRAYEQYF
j_gene: TRBJ1-2; len: 11; abundance: many; v_gene: TRBV27; d_gene: -; CDR3nt: TGTGCCAGCAGTGGGGGGGACGGCTACACCTTC; CDR3aa: CASSGGDGYTF
j_gene: TRBJ2-3; len: 14; abundance: -; v_gene: TRBV20-1; d_gene: TRBD2; CDR3nt: TGCAGTGCTGGCCGACTAGCTGGCGCAGATACGCAGTATTTT; CDR3aa: CSAGRLAGADTQYF
j_gene: TRBJ2-5; len: 14; abundance: many; v_gene: TRBV12-3/TRBV12-4; d_gene: TRBD1; CDR3nt: TGTGCCAGCAGTTTTAACAGGGGGCAAGAGACCCAGTACTTC; CDR3aa: CASSFNRGQETQYF
j_gene: TRBJ2-3; len: 15; abundance: many; v_gene: TRBV20-1; d_gene: TRBD2; CDR3nt: TGCAGTGCTATGACTAGCGGGAGGGTCCCGGATACGCAGTATTTT; CDR3aa: CSAMTSGRVPDTQYF
j_gene: TRBJ1-2; len: 13; abundance: many; v_gene: TRBV6-2/TRBV6-3; d_gene: -; CDR3nt: TGTGCCACCACAGTTAGAGAGCTTTATGGCTACACCTTC; CDR3aa: CATTVRELYGYTF
j_gene: TRBJ1-2; len: 12; abundance: many; v_gene: TRBV7-8; d_gene: -; CDR3nt: TGTGCCAGCAGCGGGGGGGGCTATGGCTACACCTTC; CDR3aa: CASSGGGYGYTF
j_gene: TRBJ2-2; len: 16; abundance: -; v_gene: TRBV7-3; d_gene: -; CDR3nt: TGTGCCAGCAGCTTAACCGTCGGACAACCCGGCGGGGAGCTGTTTTTT; CDR3aa: CASSLTVGQPGGELFF
j_gene: TRBJ1-1; len: 18; abundance: many; v_gene: TRBV7-6; d_gene: -; CDR3nt: TGTGCCAGCAGCAATGGTCTGGCAGGCTTTTCCCTGGCTAGTGAAGCTTTCTTT; CDR3aa: CASSNGLAGFSLASEAFF
j_gene: TRBJ2-7; len: 15; abundance: many; v_gene: TRBV5-4; d_gene: TRBD1; CDR3nt: TGTGCCAGCAGTCCCGGGACAGGGGTTGTATACGAGCAGTACTTC; CDR3aa: CASSPGTGVVYEQYF
j_gene: TRBJ2-5; len: 15; abundance: -; v_gene: TRBV14; d_gene: -; CDR3nt: TGTGCCAGCAGCCAAGCTCAGGACAGACAAGAGACCCAGTACTTC; CDR3aa: CASSQAQDRQETQYF